A selection of T cell receptor beta chains follows, all from one sample in a study of shared clonotypes between healthy human individuals. Measured with immunoSEQ multiplex PCR; TCRdb has only the in-frame clones, and not every one. The sample has 550,000 to 750,000 clones; about 90% are singletons. The material sequenced was naive CD8+ T cells sorted from blood. Receptors were obtained from a man younger than 45 in good health. CDR3s leave out the opening cysteine and the closing phenylalanine or tryptophan.

TRBV4-1,TRBJ2-5,ASSQVRSETQY
TRBV15,TRBJ2-3,ATSRGVDDTQY
TRBV7-6,TRBJ2-7,ASSLVASGNSYEQY
TRBV30,TRBJ2-7,AWSVGQGPYEQY
TRBV13,TRBJ2-5,ASSLRIQETQY
TRBV5-1,TRBJ1-3,ASSPGRIGSGNTIY
TRBV28,TRBJ2-7,ATHPARTGGAYEQY
TRBV19,TRBJ2-1,ASRISDGTYNEQF
TRBV30,TRBJ2-1,AWIRESYNEQF
TRBV25-1,TRBJ1-5,ASSEGTGGQPQH
TRBV7-9,TRBJ2-1,ASSYTRQGLALNEQF
TRBV14,TRBJ1-1,ASSLTGLLTEAF
TRBV9,TRBJ2-5,ASSSAGVQETQY
TRBV7-6,TRBJ2-1,ASSLASASSYNEQF
TRBV13,TRBJ2-2,ASSRGLAGHTGELF
TRBV9,TRBJ2-1,ASSVEGVGYNEQF
TRBV6-5,TRBJ2-7,ASGRTGGHEQY
TRBV9,TRBJ2-5,ASSLRDRQETQY
TRBV7-9,TRBJ2-5,ASSQGEMVGETQY
TRBV5-1,TRBJ2-7,ASSLGTGGDYEQY
TRBV25-1,TRBJ1-2,ASSVYPRGGEKGYT
TRBV28,TRBJ2-1,ASSPELAGYNEQF
TRBV7-2,TRBJ1-3,ASSLGTTGNTIY
TRBV6-1,TRBJ2-7,ASSEWAGTLRYEQY
TRBV10-3,TRBJ2-3,AISELGTSGDTQY
TRBV7-9,TRBJ1-1,ASRKGGNTEAF
TRBV7-9,TRBJ1-1,ASSPRTGGTEAF
TRBV28,TRBJ2-7,ASSPSSYEQY
TRBV11-2,TRBJ1-5,ASSIGQGGFFDQPQH
TRBV7-9,TRBJ2-5,ASSLGYQETQY
TRBV28,TRBJ2-7,ASVNAAWDSHYEQY
TRBV11-2,TRBJ1-1,ASSGYRAEAF
TRBV11-2,TRBJ2-7,ASSAGTSQYYEQY
TRBV11-2,TRBJ1-5,ASSLGKVVGTGEDQPQH
TRBV5-6,TRBJ2-7,ASSLGTWDEQY
TRBV4-2,TRBJ2-7,ASSQEEGYEQY
TRBV10-1,TRBJ2-5,ASSDAGTGQETQY
TRBV7-7,TRBJ2-3,ASSLVGGTDTQY
TRBV10-3,TRBJ2-1,AISEPGTGTLTSGRYSYNEQF
TRBV7-2,TRBJ2-7,ASSLGGTGTGNSYEQY
TRBV5-1,TRBJ2-7,ASSLGGTSVYEQY
TRBV28,TRBJ2-1,ASSWGQGIINEQF
TRBV2,TRBJ2-7,ASSEAGGSYEQY
TRBV10-3,TRBJ2-7,AIKGGPSYEQY
TRBV10-1,TRBJ2-7,ASSEEGAGDEQY
TRBV10-3,TRBJ2-7,AISEEEYYEQY
TRBV13,TRBJ2-7,ASSPGTGALYEQY
TRBV28,TRBJ2-7,ASSFAGATYEQY
TRBV5-1,TRBJ2-7,ASSLEASGYAYEQY
TRBV5-4,TRBJ2-3,ASSKENTDTQY
TRBV18,TRBJ2-6,ASSPVAGSGANVLT